A selection of T cell receptor beta chains follows, all from one sample in a study of CD8 T cells in ankylosing spondylitis. TCRdb used MiXCR to reprocess the 5' RACE reads, holding one entry per CDR3 protein. The table has 200,000 to 250,000 distinct CDR3 sequences, around 8% seen once; the top ten hold about 5%. Input material: blood, either unsorted or a sorted T cell fraction (not recorded which). The receptor source for this set is a female donor with ankylosing spondylitis or in good health (not recorded which). Each CDR3 is given with its conserved first and last residue. D genes are given only for firm matches. Size is omitted from some rows. Given values are once, few, many or a class for expanded clones.

abundance: many
v_gene: TRBV24-1
j_gene: TRBJ2-1
d_gene: .
CDR3aa: CATSDSPGSDEQFF
CDR3nt: TGTGCCACCAGTGATAGCCCAGGTAGCGATGAGCAGTTCTTC

abundance: many
v_gene: TRBV29-1
j_gene: TRBJ1-1
d_gene: TRBD1
CDR3aa: CSVEDRTGKLFDTEAFF
CDR3nt: TGCAGCGTTGAAGACCGGACAGGGAAGTTGTTCGACACTGAAGCTTTCTTT

abundance: .
v_gene: TRBV20-1
j_gene: TRBJ2-1
d_gene: TRBD2
CDR3aa: CSANGGLAGFNEQFF
CDR3nt: TGCAGTGCTAATGGGGGACTAGCGGGCTTCAATGAGCAGTTCTTC

abundance: .
v_gene: TRBV7-2
j_gene: TRBJ2-5
d_gene: TRBD2
CDR3aa: CASSSLSGSGETQYF
CDR3nt: TGTGCCAGCAGCTCGCTTAGCGGGAGTGGCGAGACCCAGTACTTC

abundance: few
v_gene: TRBV6-4
j_gene: TRBJ2-1
d_gene: .
CDR3aa: CASRRDSPGGEQFF
CDR3nt: TGTGCCAGCCGGCGGGATTCTCCTGGGGGTGAGCAGTTCTTC

abundance: many
v_gene: TRBV6-5
j_gene: TRBJ1-1
d_gene: .
CDR3aa: CASNHRRGTEAFF
CDR3nt: TGTGCCAGCAATCACAGGAGGGGGACTGAAGCTTTCTTT

abundance: many
v_gene: TRBV12-3/TRBV12-4
j_gene: TRBJ2-3
d_gene: .
CDR3aa: CASSLADYTDTQYF
CDR3nt: TGTGCCAGCAGCTTAGCGGACTACACAGATACGCAGTATTTT

abundance: .
v_gene: TRBV7-9
j_gene: TRBJ1-2
d_gene: TRBD1
CDR3aa: CASSPGTGNANYGYTF
CDR3nt: TGTGCCAGCAGCCCTGGGACAGGGAACGCTAACTATGGCTACACCTTC

abundance: many
v_gene: TRBV20-1
j_gene: TRBJ2-1
d_gene: TRBD2
CDR3aa: CSARGGGRRNEQFF
CDR3nt: TGCAGTGCTAGAGGGGGCGGGAGGAGGAATGAGCAGTTCTTC

abundance: many
v_gene: TRBV11-2
j_gene: TRBJ2-3
d_gene: .
CDR3aa: CASSLAGNERVDTQYF
CDR3nt: TGTGCCAGCAGCTTAGCCGGGAACGAACGGGTAGATACGCAGTATTTT

abundance: few
v_gene: TRBV7-9
j_gene: TRBJ2-7
d_gene: .
CDR3aa: CASSLKGGEQYF
CDR3nt: TGTGCCAGCAGCTTGAAGGGCGGAGAGCAGTACTTC

abundance: few
v_gene: TRBV6-5
j_gene: TRBJ2-7
d_gene: .
CDR3aa: CASSRTLSRIYEQYF
CDR3nt: TGTGCCAGCAGCAGAACTCTCTCTCGAATCTACGAGCAGTACTTC

abundance: many
v_gene: TRBV5-1
j_gene: TRBJ1-1
d_gene: .
CDR3aa: CASSTGVYTEAFF
CDR3nt: TGCGCCAGCAGCACGGGGGTATACACTGAAGCTTTCTTT

abundance: many
v_gene: TRBV6-1
j_gene: TRBJ2-7
d_gene: .
CDR3aa: CASSARLTSYEQYF
CDR3nt: TGTGCCAGCAGTGCTCGCTTAACCTCCTACGAGCAGTACTTC

abundance: many
v_gene: TRBV28
j_gene: TRBJ2-7
d_gene: .
CDR3aa: CASSLPNYEQYF
CDR3nt: TGTGCCAGCAGTTTACCCAACTACGAGCAGTACTTC

abundance: .
v_gene: TRBV14
j_gene: TRBJ1-6
d_gene: TRBD1
CDR3aa: CASSQEAGGGSPLHF
CDR3nt: TGTGCCAGCAGCCAAGAAGCAGGGGGAGGGTCACCCCTCCACTTT

abundance: many
v_gene: TRBV6-2/TRBV6-3
j_gene: TRBJ2-7
d_gene: TRBD1
CDR3aa: CATRTGGLPFSYEQYF
CDR3nt: TGTGCCACCAGGACAGGGGGCCTTCCTTTCTCCTACGAGCAGTACTTC

abundance: .
v_gene: TRBV7-3
j_gene: TRBJ2-1
d_gene: .
CDR3aa: CASSPQTGPDEQFF
CDR3nt: TGTGCCAGCAGCCCTCAGACAGGACCCGATGAGCAGTTCTTC

abundance: many
v_gene: TRBV3-1
j_gene: TRBJ1-6
d_gene: .
CDR3aa: CASSRYGNNSPLHF
CDR3nt: TGTGCCAGCAGCCGATATGGGAATAATTCACCCCTCCACTTT

abundance: many
v_gene: TRBV7-2
j_gene: TRBJ2-5
d_gene: .
CDR3aa: CASSWDPPPETQYF
CDR3nt: TGTGCCAGCAGCTGGGACCCTCCGCCGGAGACCCAGTACTTC

abundance: many
v_gene: TRBV13
j_gene: TRBJ1-3
d_gene: .
CDR3aa: CASSFYRLYGNTIYF
CDR3nt: TGTGCCAGCAGCTTCTACAGGCTGTATGGAAACACCATATATTTT

abundance: many
v_gene: TRBV6-6
j_gene: TRBJ2-2
d_gene: TRBD2
CDR3aa: CASRGLAGQEGNTGELFF
CDR3nt: TGTGCCAGCCGTGGACTAGCGGGCCAAGAGGGTAACACCGGGGAGCTGTTTTTT

abundance: many
v_gene: TRBV7-2
j_gene: TRBJ2-3
d_gene: TRBD2
CDR3aa: CASSPTASGTDTQYF
CDR3nt: TGTGCCAGCAGCCCGACCGCTAGCGGTACAGATACGCAGTATTTT

abundance: many
v_gene: TRBV4-3
j_gene: TRBJ2-1
d_gene: .
CDR3aa: CASSSGLYNEQFF
CDR3nt: TGCGCCAGCTCCTCTGGACTGTACAATGAGCAGTTCTTC

abundance: many
v_gene: TRBV2
j_gene: TRBJ2-5
d_gene: TRBD1
CDR3aa: CASGQGVNQETQYF
CDR3nt: TGTGCCAGCGGACAGGGGGTTAATCAAGAGACCCAGTACTTC

abundance: many
v_gene: TRBV5-1
j_gene: TRBJ2-1
d_gene: .
CDR3aa: CASSIRGDEQFF
CDR3nt: TGCGCCAGCAGCATCAGGGGGGATGAGCAGTTCTTC

abundance: .
v_gene: TRBV5-1
j_gene: TRBJ2-7
d_gene: .
CDR3aa: CASSPASPRIGYEQYF
CDR3nt: TGCGCCAGCAGTCCGGCTAGTCCCCGTATAGGATACGAGCAGTACTTC

abundance: many
v_gene: TRBV19
j_gene: TRBJ1-6
d_gene: .
CDR3aa: CASSMGHSPLHF
CDR3nt: TGTGCCAGTAGTATGGGACATTCACCCCTCCACTTT

abundance: many
v_gene: TRBV5-1
j_gene: TRBJ1-5
d_gene: .
CDR3aa: CASSSGPGQPQHF
CDR3nt: TGCGCCAGCAGTTCTGGCCCTGGGCAGCCCCAGCATTTT

abundance: many
v_gene: TRBV15
j_gene: TRBJ2-5
d_gene: TRBD1
CDR3aa: CATSRGGQQYQETQYF
CDR3nt: TGTGCCACCAGCAGAGGGGGACAGCAGTACCAAGAGACCCAGTACTTC

abundance: many
v_gene: TRBV7-9
j_gene: TRBJ1-6
d_gene: .
CDR3aa: CASSFAPRNSPLHF
CDR3nt: TGTGCCAGCAGTTTCGCCCCGAGGAATTCACCCCTCCACTTT

abundance: many
v_gene: TRBV29-1
j_gene: TRBJ1-2
d_gene: .
CDR3aa: CSVSEDGYTF
CDR3nt: TGCAGCGTTTCGGAAGATGGCTACACCTTC

abundance: many
v_gene: TRBV4-3
j_gene: TRBJ2-1
d_gene: .
CDR3aa: CASSQDVIRPRRDNEQFF
CDR3nt: TGCGCCAGCAGCCAAGACGTTATCCGACCCCGACGGGACAATGAGCAGTTCTTC

abundance: many
v_gene: TRBV6-1
j_gene: TRBJ2-2
d_gene: TRBD2
CDR3aa: CASTPVAGGYTGELFF
CDR3nt: TGTGCCAGCACCCCAGTAGCGGGAGGGTACACCGGGGAGCTGTTTTTT

abundance: many
v_gene: TRBV9
j_gene: TRBJ2-2
d_gene: .
CDR3aa: CASSAGWGSAGELFF
CDR3nt: TGTGCCAGCAGCGCCGGGTGGGGGTCGGCCGGGGAGCTGTTTTTT

abundance: many
v_gene: TRBV6-1
j_gene: TRBJ2-5
d_gene: .
CDR3aa: CASRRGRAETQYF
CDR3nt: TGTGCCAGCAGGAGAGGAAGGGCCGAGACCCAGTACTTC

abundance: many
v_gene: TRBV7-9
j_gene: TRBJ1-4
d_gene: .
CDR3aa: CASSFSSHEKLFF
CDR3nt: TGTGCCAGCAGCTTCTCGAGCCATGAAAAACTGTTTTTT

abundance: few
v_gene: TRBV30
j_gene: TRBJ2-6
d_gene: .
CDR3aa: CAWSVPEAVGANVLTF
CDR3nt: TGTGCCTGGAGTGTACCGGAGGCGGTAGGGGCCAACGTCCTGACTTTC

abundance: many
v_gene: TRBV5-5
j_gene: TRBJ2-1
d_gene: TRBD2
CDR3aa: CASSQSGSSYNEQFF
CDR3nt: TGTGCCAGCAGCCAAAGCGGGAGCTCCTACAATGAGCAGTTCTTC

abundance: .
v_gene: TRBV13
j_gene: TRBJ2-4
d_gene: .
CDR3aa: CASSLLAENIQYF
CDR3nt: TGTGCCAGCAGCTTACTAGCAGAGAACATTCAGTACTTC

abundance: .
v_gene: TRBV10-3
j_gene: TRBJ2-1
d_gene: .
CDR3aa: CTTETGLGNEQFF
CDR3nt: TGTACCACAGAGACCGGTTTGGGCAATGAGCAGTTCTTC

abundance: .
v_gene: TRBV4-1
j_gene: TRBJ2-1
d_gene: .
CDR3aa: CASSPRGGLRTYNEQFF
CDR3nt: TGCGCCAGCAGCCCGAGGGGGGGTCTCAGGACCTACAATGAGCAGTTCTTC

abundance: few
v_gene: TRBV19
j_gene: TRBJ2-1
d_gene: .
CDR3aa: CASSITYAPEQFF
CDR3nt: TGTGCCAGTAGTATCACATATGCCCCTGAGCAGTTCTTC

abundance: .
v_gene: TRBV7-9
j_gene: TRBJ2-4
d_gene: .
CDR3aa: CASSNGWENIQYF
CDR3nt: TGTGCCAGCAGCAATGGGTGGGAGAACATTCAGTACTTC

abundance: many
v_gene: TRBV25-1
j_gene: TRBJ2-1
d_gene: TRBD2
CDR3aa: CASSPTSRSYNEQFF
CDR3nt: TGTGCCAGCAGTCCGACTAGCCGCTCCTACAATGAGCAGTTCTTC

abundance: many
v_gene: TRBV28
j_gene: TRBJ2-1
d_gene: .
CDR3aa: CASSFDPGNEQFF
CDR3nt: TGTGCCAGCAGTTTTGACCCTGGGAATGAGCAGTTCTTC

abundance: many
v_gene: TRBV4-3
j_gene: TRBJ2-1
d_gene: .
CDR3aa: CASSPRGEWSEQFF
CDR3nt: TGCGCCAGCAGCCCCAGGGGGGAATGGAGTGAGCAGTTCTTC

abundance: few
v_gene: TRBV13
j_gene: TRBJ2-1
d_gene: .
CDR3aa: CASSLRSPGNEQFF
CDR3nt: TGTGCCAGCAGCTTGAGGTCCCCTGGTAATGAGCAGTTCTTC

abundance: many
v_gene: TRBV18
j_gene: TRBJ1-2
d_gene: .
CDR3aa: CASSPPGQGYGYTF
CDR3nt: TGTGCCAGCTCACCACCGGGTCAGGGGTATGGCTACACCTTC

abundance: .
v_gene: TRBV7-9
j_gene: TRBJ2-2
d_gene: TRBD2
CDR3aa: CASSLAGVNTGELFF
CDR3nt: TGTGCCAGCAGTCTAGCGGGAGTGAACACCGGGGAGCTGTTTTTT

abundance: many
v_gene: TRBV5-6
j_gene: TRBJ2-1
d_gene: .
CDR3aa: CASSLVMGYNEQFF
CDR3nt: TGTGCCAGCAGCTTGGTTATGGGATACAATGAGCAGTTCTTC

abundance: many
v_gene: TRBV29-1
j_gene: TRBJ2-7
d_gene: TRBD2
CDR3aa: CSVRGTRLSEQYF
CDR3nt: TGCAGCGTAAGGGGGACTAGGCTTTCCGAGCAGTACTTC

abundance: many
v_gene: TRBV20-1
j_gene: TRBJ2-3
d_gene: .
CDR3aa: CSVKNGDTQYF
CDR3nt: TGCAGTGTAAAAAACGGGGATACGCAGTATTTT

abundance: .
v_gene: TRBV6-1
j_gene: TRBJ2-2
d_gene: TRBD1
CDR3aa: CASRGRTGKGTGELFF
CDR3nt: TGTGCCAGCCGTGGCCGGACAGGGAAAGGGACCGGGGAGCTGTTTTTT

abundance: many
v_gene: TRBV7-9
j_gene: TRBJ2-1
d_gene: TRBD2
CDR3aa: CASSLSGAGGGYNEQFF
CDR3nt: TGTGCCAGCAGCTTAAGCGGAGCGGGAGGCGGGTACAATGAGCAGTTCTTC